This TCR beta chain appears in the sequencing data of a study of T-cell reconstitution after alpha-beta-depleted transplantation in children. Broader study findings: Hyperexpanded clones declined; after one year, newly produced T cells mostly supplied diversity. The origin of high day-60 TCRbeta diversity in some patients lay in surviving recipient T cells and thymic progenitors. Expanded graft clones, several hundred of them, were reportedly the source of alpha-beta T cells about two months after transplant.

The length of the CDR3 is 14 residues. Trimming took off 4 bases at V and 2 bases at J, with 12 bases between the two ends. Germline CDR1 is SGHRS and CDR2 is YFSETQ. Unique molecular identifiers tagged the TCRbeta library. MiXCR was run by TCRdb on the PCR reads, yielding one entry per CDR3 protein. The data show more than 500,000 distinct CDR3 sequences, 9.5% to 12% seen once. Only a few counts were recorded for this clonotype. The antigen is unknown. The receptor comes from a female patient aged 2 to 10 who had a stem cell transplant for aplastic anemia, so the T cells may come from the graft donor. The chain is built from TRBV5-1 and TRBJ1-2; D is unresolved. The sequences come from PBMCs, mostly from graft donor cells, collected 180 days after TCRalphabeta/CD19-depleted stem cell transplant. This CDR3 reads CASSRAGVNYGYTF. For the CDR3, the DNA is TGCGCCAGCAGCCGAGCCGGGGTAAACTATGGCTACACCTTC.